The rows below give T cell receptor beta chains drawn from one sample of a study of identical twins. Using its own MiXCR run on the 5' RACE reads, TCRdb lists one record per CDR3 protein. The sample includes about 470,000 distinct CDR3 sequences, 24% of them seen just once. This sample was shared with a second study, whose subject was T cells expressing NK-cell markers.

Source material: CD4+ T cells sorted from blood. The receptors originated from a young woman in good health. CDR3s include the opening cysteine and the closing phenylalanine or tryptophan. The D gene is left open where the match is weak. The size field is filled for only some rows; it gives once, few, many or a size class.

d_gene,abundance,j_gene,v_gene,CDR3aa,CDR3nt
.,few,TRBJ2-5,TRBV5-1,CASTADQETQYF,TGCGCCAGCACAGCCGATCAAGAGACCCAGTACTTC
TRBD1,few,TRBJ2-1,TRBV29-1,CSVEGGTGVDEQFF,TGCAGCGTTGAAGGCGGAACAGGGGTCGATGAGCAGTTCTTC
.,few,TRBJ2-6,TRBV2,CASSEENSRGANVLTF,TGTGCCAGCAGTGAAGAAAACTCGCGAGGGGCCAACGTCCTGACTTTC
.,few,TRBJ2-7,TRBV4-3,CASSQDGSGLEQYF,TGCGCCAGCAGCCAAGATGGGTCGGGACTCGAGCAGTACTTC
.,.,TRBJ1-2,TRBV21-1,CASSKAGGGYGYTF,TGTGCCAGCAGCAAAGCCGGTGGCGGTTATGGCTACACCTTC
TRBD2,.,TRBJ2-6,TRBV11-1,CASSQLAGGPNGANVLTF,TGTGCCAGCAGCCAACTAGCGGGGGGGCCTAATGGGGCCAACGTCCTGACTTTC
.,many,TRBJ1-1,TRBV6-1,CASYPRGLMVNTEAFF,TGTGCCAGTTACCCCCGGGGGCTAATGGTGAACACTGAAGCTTTCTTT
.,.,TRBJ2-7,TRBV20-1,CSVIANPGGQYF,TGCAGTGTTATAGCAAACCCTGGGGGGCAGTACTTC
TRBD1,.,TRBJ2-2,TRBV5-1,CASSLPGQGSTGELFF,TGCGCCAGCAGCTTACCCGGACAGGGTTCCACCGGGGAGCTGTTTTTT
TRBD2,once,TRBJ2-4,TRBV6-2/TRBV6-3,CASSYRAGEGKNIQYF,TGTGCCAGCAGTTATCGGGCGGGAGAGGGCAAAAACATTCAGTACTTC
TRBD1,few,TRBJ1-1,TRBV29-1,CSATDRRNTEAFF,TGCAGCGCTACGGACAGGCGGAACACTGAAGCTTTCTTT
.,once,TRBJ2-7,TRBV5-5,CASSLGGGPISYEQYF,TGTGCCAGCAGCTTGGGAGGGGGGCCGATCTCCTACGAGCAGTACTTC
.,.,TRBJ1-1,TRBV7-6,CASSYTPAGASQAFF,TGTGCCAGCAGTTACACCCCAGCGGGGGCGTCTCAGGCTTTCTTT
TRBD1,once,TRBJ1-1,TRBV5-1,CASSGRGTLNTEAFF,TGCGCCAGCAGCGGCAGGGGGACCCTTAACACTGAAGCTTTCTTT
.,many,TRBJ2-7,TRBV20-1,CSARSNWEEQYF,TGCAGTGCTAGATCAAACTGGGAAGAGCAGTACTTC
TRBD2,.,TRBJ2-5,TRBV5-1,CASSSSGTSGIAETQYF,TGCGCCAGCAGCTCATCCGGGACTAGCGGGATAGCAGAGACCCAGTACTTC
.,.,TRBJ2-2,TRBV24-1,CATADSNTGELFF,TGTGCCACCGCAGACTCGAACACCGGGGAGCTGTTTTTT
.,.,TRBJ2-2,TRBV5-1,CASSLLGLSNTGELFF,TGCGCCAGCAGCCTCTTGGGACTTTCGAACACCGGGGAGCTGTTTTTT
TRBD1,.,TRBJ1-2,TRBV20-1,CSARRTGNYGYTF,TGCAGTGCTAGGAGGACAGGCAACTATGGCTACACCTTC
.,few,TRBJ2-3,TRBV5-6,CASSLWSGRTDTQYF,TGTGCCAGCAGCTTATGGTCTGGGCGCACAGATACGCAGTATTTT
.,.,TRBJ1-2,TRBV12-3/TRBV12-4,CASSPLGPVTF,TGTGCCAGCAGCCCCCTCGGCCCCGTCACCTTC
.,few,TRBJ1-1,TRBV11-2,CASSALTEAFF,TGTGCCAGCAGCGCCCTAACTGAAGCTTTCTTT
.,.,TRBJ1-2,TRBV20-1,CSVDRRNYGYTF,TGCAGCGTAGACAGGCGGAACTATGGCTACACCTTC
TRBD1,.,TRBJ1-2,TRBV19,CATASPDRGNYGYTF,TGTGCCACCGCGTCGCCGGACAGGGGAAACTATGGCTACACCTTC
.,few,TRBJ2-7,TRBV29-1,CSVRASTGSNEQYF,TGCAGCGTTAGAGCCTCGACAGGAAGCAACGAGCAGTACTTC
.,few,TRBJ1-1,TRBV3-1,CASSGNLVTEAFF,TGTGCCAGCAGCGGGAATTTGGTCACTGAAGCTTTCTTT
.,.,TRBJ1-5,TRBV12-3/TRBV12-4,CASSLGQGGGQPQHF,TGTGCCAGCAGTTTGGGTCAGGGTGGAGGACAGCCCCAGCATTTT
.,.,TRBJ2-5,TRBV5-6,CASSLVSMPQETQYF,TGTGCCAGCAGCTTGGTTTCAATGCCCCAAGAGACCCAGTACTTC